This TCR beta chain was found in a study of T cells in Graves' hyperthyroidism and ophthalmopathy. There were TCR beta CDR3 regions amplified from RNA transcripts. A first-round RT-PCR of the TCR CDR3 used the HTBI primer set. TCRdb reprocessed the multiplex PCR reads with MiXCR, giving one entry per CDR3 protein. The profile covers hundreds of thousands of distinct CDR3 sequences, with 24% appearing a single time and about 11% taken by the ten largest. The CDR3 covers 19 residues. V gave up 0 bases and J gave up 6 bases; unmatched junction bases: 17. In germline, CDR1 is WSHSY, CDR2 SAAADI. The sequencing input was blood. This rearrangement joins TRBV10-2 to TRBJ2-7, with 10 bases that match TRBD2. This receptor was identified in a woman aged 25 to 39 with Graves' ophthalmopathy. The CDR3 coding sequence is TGCGCCAGCAGTGAGTCGTTTAGGAAAACTAGCGGGGCCGAATTCGAGCAGTACTTC. This codes for CASSESFRKTSGAEFEQYF.